What follows is one TCR beta chain and its context. This record comes from a study of follicular helper T cells after annual influenza vaccination. Study information: Days 0, 7 and 28 post-vaccination were the blood draw times.

Time point of the sample: 2015-2016 season, pre-vaccination. Community-dwelling subjects without influenza vaccination in the prior 6 months were enrolled. Germline V gives CDR1 MNHNS, CDR2 SASEGT. Trimming at V came to 0 bases and at J to 4 bases, leaving 14 bases not matched to a gene. The CDR3 has 18 residues. Sequencing of TCRB used Survey level resolution. Clones were read by immunoSEQ multiplex PCR, and TCRdb kept only the in-frame ones, dropping some. This sample yields some 9,800 clones, of which roughly 80% are seen a single time; 1.5% belongs to the top ten. V usage is TRBV6-1 and J usage is TRBJ2-7; 8 positions agree with TRBD2. The TCR sequence derives from an adult who received the influenza vaccine. The input for sequencing was CXCR5+ CD38- circulating T follicular helper cells from blood, taken on the day of influenza vaccination. Documented subset: circulating Tfh, non-naive CD4+CXCR5+PD-1+ (ICOS+CD38+ or ICOS-CD38-). CDR3 in DNA: TGTGCCAGCAGTGAAGCTGTCTCTGCCCCTAGCGGGTCTTACGAGCAGTACTTC. It yields the protein CASSEAVSAPSGSYEQYF.